This T cell receptor (beta chain) was sequenced in a study of cytomegalovirus exposure and HLA in healthy donors. The J segment lost 4 bases and the V segment lost 7 bases, leaving 19 bases of the junction unmatched. The CDR3 is 18 residues long. Germline loops: CDR1 LNHDA, CDR2 SQIVND (reference sequence). Notes on the study in general: As was reported, the HLA-A and HLA-B alleles of most subjects were accurately predicted from TCR beta sequences. Donors belonging to an Asian-associated ancestry cluster reportedly showed fewer N-insertions in productive TCRs than the roughly 670-donor mean, according to what a later analysis found. Diagnosis of cytomegalovirus status made by the classifier reportedly showed high specificity and sensitivity.

As concerns this clone: Its antigen remains unknown.

Primers included in the PCR were 60 Vbeta and 13 Jbeta primers. TCRdb keeps only in-frame clones here, not all; method: immunoSEQ multiplex PCR. The sample lists roughly 140,000 clones; around 70% were seen once. The receptor was isolated from a woman in her 30s in good health and CMV-seronegative. What was sequenced was PBMCs. The V gene is TRBV19, the J gene TRBJ1-5; 7 nucleotides align to TRBD1. CDR3: CASTRTSPRTGRNQPQHF. The CDR3 DNA reads as TGTGCCAGTACCAGGACCTCTCCCCGGACAGGACGAAATCAGCCCCAGCATTTT.